This paragraph reports one T cell receptor beta chain. This clone was observed once. What this receptor recognizes is not known. One base away there is no much larger clone; base qualities are not given. These data come from a study of T cell responses to AZD1222 COVID-19 vaccine (TCRdb year 2021). Turning to the overall study: AZD1222 recipients with second doses at about 4 weeks or about 12 weeks were pooled, because spike-specific TCR depth and breadth did not differ between schedules. Trial participants were enrolled into age subgroups of 18-55, 56-69 and 70-plus years, which contained approximately 150, 30 and 60 TCR-sequenced participants, respectively. TCR sequencing was performed for over 230 trial participants, of whom about 210 were given two doses of AZD1222 and some 25 were given two doses of MenACWY control vaccine. What the study reported, not specific to this receptor: After two AZD1222 doses, spike-specific TCR breadth and depth were significantly higher than at day 0 and than in MenACWY recipients. Conclusions about previously exposed vaccinees are limited because only five or six AZD1222 recipients were SARS-CoV-2 seropositive at baseline. Participants were mostly white British and included more females than males, and it was suggested by the authors that clonal diversity may have been underestimated. Reportedly, almost half of the unique spike-specific TCRs recognized epitopes lying outside the regions that are mutated in the B.1.351 and B.1.1.7 variants. Vaccine-associated CD4 TCRs spanned the whole spike protein, with dominant responses in regions 160-218 and 743-854. In the small 56-69-year group, the increase in depth fell short of significance, most likely because of low power. Because no day 14 peak-response samples were available, repertoires were characterized only after the peak T cell response.

The CDR3 regions of human TCRbeta chains were analyzed by immunosequencing. Turning to the authors' computational methods: Repertoire TCRs were checked for matches against a reference library of SARS-CoV-2-specific TCRs that had been generated using the MIRA antigen-specificity platform. Breadth was defined as the fraction of unique TCRs that were SARS-CoV-2-associated. Depth was defined as the fraction of total T cells that were SARS-CoV-2-associated. Using the MIRA data, every spike-specific TCR was mapped to the spike region that the TCR reacted to and assigned to either a CD4 or a CD8 class. Log10-transformed breadth and depth values were compared by one-way ANOVA with Sidak's multiple comparisons tests. TCRdb's version of the immuneACCESS table is confined to in-frame rearrangements and falls short of the full clone set. An unresolved V gene accounts for under half of the shortfall where checked; the remainder is of unknown origin. V, J and clone size are taken as reported in that table, and D and trimming were inferred from the DNA itself. Counted in this sample were around 250,000 clones; more than 85% of them appeared once. The top ten constitute around 0.58% of the sample.

In the germline V gene (reference sequence), CDR1 corresponds to SEHNR and CDR2 to FQNEAQ. V is pared back by 2 bases and J by 6 bases, with 2 bases lying between the germline termini. The CDR3 spans 11 residues, from the cysteine through the phenylalanine. The entry retains the CDR3 DNA only, 33 bases that are in frame from base 1. The time point label on this specimen signifies: baseline before first vaccination. Samples from vaccinated people were obtained from the UK trials COV001 and COV002, which included a single-blind randomized controlled phase 2/3 trial of AZD1222 (ChAdOx1 nCoV-19) in healthy adults. For TCRbeta chain sequencing, PBMC samples were collected from trial participants at day 0 and at day 28 after the second dose.

The origin of this receptor is an adult in good health. The sequencing used peripheral blood, collected on day 0 of AZD1222 vaccination. The chain is encoded by TRBV7-9 joined to TRBJ2-1; no D gene is confidently identified. The sequenced DNA: TGTGCCAGCAGCTTAACCAATGAGCAGTTCTTC. Its coded protein is CASSLTNEQFF.